The present entry profiles one T cell receptor (beta chain) with its context. Its antigen is as yet unknown. This sample stems from a study of cytomegalovirus exposure and HLA in healthy donors. The wider study: Earlier, about 179 million T cells were analyzed, and 90 million to 140 million unique TCR beta sequences were found among them.

The PCR made use of 60 Vbeta and 13 Jbeta primers. The data were produced by immunoSEQ multiplex PCR, yet TCRdb's version contains in-frame clones alone and is incomplete. The repertoire holds over 150,000 clones, with roughly 70% as singletons. Regarding the study as a whole: What was likely a sequencing artifact was a cluster of highly shared sequence variants.

This receptor was obtained from a man aged 25-45 years in good health and CMV-seronegative. Sequencing input: PBMCs.

CDR3 region: CASSLPGSAGRGEQFF. CDR3 sequence (DNA): TGCGCCAGCAGCCTACCAGGTAGCGCGGGGCGGGGTGAGCAGTTCTTC. V is TRBV5-1 and J is TRBJ2-1; a weak D match, TRBD2 (6 bases). Trimming cost V 4 bases and J 9 bases, with 23 bases left between them. This CDR3 has 16 residues. Germline loops: CDR1 SGHRS, CDR2 YFSETQ.